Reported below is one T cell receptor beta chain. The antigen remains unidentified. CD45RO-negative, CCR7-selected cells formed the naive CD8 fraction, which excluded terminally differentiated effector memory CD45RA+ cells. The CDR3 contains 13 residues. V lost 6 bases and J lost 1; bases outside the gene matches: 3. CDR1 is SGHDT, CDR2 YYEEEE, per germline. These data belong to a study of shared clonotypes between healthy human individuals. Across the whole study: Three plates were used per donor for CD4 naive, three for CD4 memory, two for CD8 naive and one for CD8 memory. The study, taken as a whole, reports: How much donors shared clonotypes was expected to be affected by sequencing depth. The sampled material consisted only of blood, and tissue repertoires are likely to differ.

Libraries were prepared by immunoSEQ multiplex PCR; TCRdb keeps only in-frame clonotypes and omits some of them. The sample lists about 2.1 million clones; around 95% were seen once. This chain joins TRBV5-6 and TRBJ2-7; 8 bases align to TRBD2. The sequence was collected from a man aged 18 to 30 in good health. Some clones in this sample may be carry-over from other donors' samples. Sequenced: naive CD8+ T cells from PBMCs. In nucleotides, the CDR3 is TGTGCCAGCAAAGCGGGAGTATCCTACGAGCAGTACTTC. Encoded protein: CASKAGVSYEQYF.